Below, one T cell receptor (beta chain) is given with its context. The target antigen is unknown. A J-beta primer mix and a sample-barcoded 5' primer were used in a second PCR of about 7 to 12 cycles. Each single sample gave us at least 3 million CDR3-containing paired-end reads. TCRdb reanalysed the 5' RACE reads using MiXCR and keeps one entry per CDR3 protein. The repertoire has hundreds of thousands of distinct CDR3 sequences, 40% to 50% of them found once; the top ten carry about a fifth. This sample stems from a study of blood T cells in healthy people across ages. General study findings and limits: Roughly linear age-related decline in beta diversity appeared, significant by age about 40. A greater number of naive CD4+ cells and higher diversity distinguished long-lived donors from aged donors. TCR beta diversity tracked closely with naive T cell percentage.

Trimming removed 6 bases at V and 2 bases at J, with 14 bases between. Germline CDR1 is MNHEY and CDR2 is SVGAGI. The CDR3 length is 14 residues. The source of this sequence is a man aged 60 to 75 in good health. The chain carries TRBV6-5 and TRBJ2-7; D may be TRBD1 or TRBD2 (5 bases each). Material: blood. Here the CDR3 DNA reads TGTGCCAGCAGGGGACGGAGGCAGACCTACGAGCAGTACTTC. It codes for CASRGRRQTYEQYF.